This T cell receptor (beta chain) stems from a study of shared clonotypes between healthy human individuals. Profiling relied on immunoSEQ multiplex PCR, and the TCRdb table lists in-frame clones only, not all of them. In the table there are fewer than 400,000 clones, approximately 74% of which are singletons. About this clone itself: Its antigen is as yet unknown.

Study-level findings and limits: What naive subsets generally showed was a larger estimated richness than memory subsets showed. The study found roughly 5% of naive CD4 clonotypes shared across a few donors. The four-donor shared clonotypes exceeded non-shared clonotypes in generation probability, with non-shared ones scoring lower.

Sample: memory CD4+ T cells sorted from blood. Specified subset: CD45RA-negative fraction. The receptor's source is a man under 40 in good health.

The CDR3 DNA follows: TGTGCCAGCAGCGTAGAAGTGGACAGAGTCAATCAGCCCCAGCATTTT. Translation gives CASSVEVDRVNQPQHF. The chain links TRBV9 to TRBJ1-5, with D possibly TRBD1 on 6 matching bases. The CDR3 spans 16 residues. The germline gives CDR1 SGDLS, CDR2 YYNGEE. V was trimmed by 0 bases and J by 3 bases, leaving 13 bases between them.